Included here is one T cell receptor (beta chain) sequence, with context. Its antigen is not identified. These data belong to a study of CD8 T cells in ankylosing spondylitis. Quantitative 5'-RACE was performed with molecular barcodes, and it yielded the TCR beta libraries. Using its own MiXCR run on the 5' RACE reads, TCRdb lists one record per CDR3 protein. There are 250,000 to 350,000 distinct CDR3 sequences in the sample; around 20% occur only once, and 7.8% lies in the top ten. General study results and limits: Blood of patients with ankylosing spondylitis appeared to be characterized by a TCR beta motif of eight highly homologous variants. Clones tied to disease were said to be significantly enriched in matched ankylosing spondylitis synovial fluid.

After removal of 6 bases from V and 15 bases from J, the junction contained 7 bases not matched to a gene. Germline V gives CDR1 SQVTM, CDR2 ANQGSEA. There are 12 residues in the CDR3. This sequence originates from a male donor with ankylosing spondylitis or in good health (not recorded which). V is TRBV29-1 and J is TRBJ2-1, with 14 bases fitting TRBD2. The material sequenced was blood, either unsorted or a sorted T cell fraction (not recorded which). CDR3 nucleotides: TGCAGCGTAGTGACTAGCGGGGGGGACCCGTTCTTC. The encoded protein is CSVVTSGGDPFF.